The clone carrying this T cell receptor beta chain was found once. This specimen belongs to a study of Ad26.COV2.S vaccination and SARS-CoV-2 variants. Germline CDR1 SGHTA, CDR2 FQGTGA. V lost 5 bases to trimming and J lost 4 bases; unmatched junction nucleotides: 4. The CDR3 is 13 residues long. Treatment meaning: around 19 received Ad26.COV2.S at low or high dose, single or two shots; about 5 received placebo; per-sample allocation not given. Day 63 following the first vaccine or placebo injection was when the samples were taken. Using immunoSEQ multiplex PCR, the repertoire was profiled, and TCRdb retains in-frame clones only, with some absent. The table shows around 270,000 clones, with approximately 90% occurring only once.

This TCR was recovered from a person between 18 and 65 years old who received the Ad26.COV2.S COVID-19 vaccine or a placebo. The chain carries TRBV7-3 and TRBJ1-2, with 7 bases aligning to TRBD1. The source was peripheral blood, collected in a trial of Ad26.COV2.S vaccine versus placebo. The CDR3 spells CASSTPGGYGYTF. Written as DNA, the CDR3 is TGTGCCAGCAGCACCCCAGGGGGCTATGGCTACACCTTC.